Listed below are T cell receptor beta chains from one sample, sequenced in a study of shared clonotypes between healthy human individuals. Sequencing was performed with immunoSEQ multiplex PCR; in TCRdb, only in-frame clones are kept and a portion is missing. The sample carries over a million clones, around 78% recorded once. Sequenced input: memory CD4+ T cells from PBMCs. The receptors here all came from a man aged 18 to 29 in good health. Some clones in this sample may be carry-over from other donors' samples. Each CDR3 is given with its conserved first and last residue. Fields, in order: V gene, D gene, CDR3 length, CDR3 protein. D genes are given only for firm matches.

TRBV5-5 | TRBD1 | 14 | CASRTTQGYNEQFF
TRBV11-3 | . | 12 | CASSLEGQTQYF
TRBV5-4 | TRBD2 | 14 | CASSLNGRYNEQFF
TRBV6-1 | . | 15 | CASSLPGRAKNIQYF
TRBV5-1 | . | 12 | CASTPVGGEQFF
TRBV5-1 | . | 12 | CASSLVPGELFF
TRBV27 | . | 17 | CASSPAPALRMVTEAFF
TRBV19 | TRBD2 | 15 | CASSIKRGGTGELFF
TRBV6-5 | TRBD2 | 14 | CASSPMTSGGIQYF
TRBV4-3 | TRBD2 | 14 | CASSQTSGNYEQYF
TRBV4-2 | TRBD2 | 15 | CASSLRLAGINEQFF